Below, one TCR beta chain is given with its context. What it binds is unknown. The protocol was immunoSEQ multiplex PCR, while the TCRdb copy is restricted to in-frame clones and leaves out a portion. The table lists 1,100 or so clones, around three quarters of them singletons. Median post-mortem interval was about 9.8 hours for GI, liver, skin and lymphoid tissues. The V end was cut by 2 bases, the J end by 9 bases, with 7 bases between. The CDR3 totals 12 residues. This record comes from a study of tissue T cells after allogeneic stem cell transplantation. Overall study context: Graft-versus-host disease patients received grafts, four unmodified and three CD34-selected to deplete T cells. Pathologist review favored tissue samples showing histologically apparent lymphocytes.

Notes on the study in general: Only a limited share of tissue TCRs appeared in blood or spleen.

This chain joins TRBV12-3 or TRBV12-4 and TRBJ1-4; D gene ambiguous. Specimen: skin, collected at autopsy. The receptor was derived from a male patient over 55 with steroid-refractory graft-versus-host disease after an allogeneic stem cell transplant. Some T cells may originate from the graft donor. The CDR3 is CASSLPNKKLFF. The CDR3, as DNA: TGTGCCAGCAGTTTACCCAACAAAAAACTGTTTTTT.